Following are 12 T cell receptor beta chains from one sample sequenced in a study of CD8 T cells in Susac syndrome. After extraction with the RNeasy kit, about 0.5 to 1 ug of the RNA was reverse transcribed using random hexamers. TCRdb reprocessed the immunoSEQ multiplex PCR reads via MiXCR and lists one record per CDR3 protein. The sample shows roughly 120,000 distinct CDR3 sequences, 85% to 95% of them seen only once. Specimen: CD4+ T cells from PBMCs. These receptors all come from a human donor with multiple sclerosis.

CDR3 region: CASSDNSGANVLTF. DNA of the CDR3: TGTGCCAGCAGTGACAACTCTGGGGCCAACGTCCTGACTTTC. This rearrangement joins TRBV6-4 to TRBJ2-6; D ambiguous. Germline V gene sequence: CDR1 MRHNA, CDR2 SNTAGT. V dropped 2 bases and J dropped 0 bases, with 2 bases sitting between them. This CDR3 spans 14 amino acids.

The rearrangement uses TRBV16 and TRBJ1-1; D is unresolved. The germline V gene has CDR1 KGHSY and CDR2 FQNENV. There are 13 residues in the CDR3. V lost 4 bases to trimming and J lost 1 base, with 7 bases between them. CDR3 in DNA: TGTGCCAGCAGCCGCGACGCGAACACTGAAGCTTTCTTT. As protein: CASSRDANTEAFF.

The rearrangement uses TRBV6-1 and TRBJ1-2, with D possibly being TRBD1 (6 bases). The CDR3 contains 16 residues. The germline CDR1 and CDR2 sequences are MNHNS and SASEGT. V lost 6 bases and J lost 3, with 20 bases in between. The CDR3 region is CASRPVGQGIYYGYTF. CDR3 sequence (DNA): TGTGCCAGCAGACCGGTAGGGCAGGGGATATACTATGGCTACACCTTC.

V and J are TRBV5-1 and TRBJ2-7; D gene ambiguous. The CDR3 has 14 residues. V lost 0 bases, J lost 1 base, and 8 bases lay in between. Germline V gene lookup returns CDR1 SGHRS and CDR2 YFSETQ. In nucleotides, the CDR3 is TGCGCCAGCAGCTTGGAGACGGGTTCCTACGAGCAGTACTTC. Translation gives CASSLETGSYEQYF.

This chain links TRBV20-1 with TRBJ2-7; 7 positions agree with TRBD2. The germline V gene has CDR1 DFQATT and CDR2 SNEGSKA (reference sequence). CDR3 length: 14 amino acids. Losses at the gene ends were 5 bases for V and 3 bases for J; bases not matched to a gene: 10. CDR3 sequence: CSASFSGVDYEQYF. The CDR3, as DNA: TGCAGTGCTTCTTTCAGCGGGGTTGACTACGAGCAGTACTTC.

The chain combines TRBV19 with TRBJ1-1; 7 bases are shared with TRBD1. The CDR3 consists of 13 residues. Germline CDR1 is LNHDA and CDR2 is SQIVND (reference sequence). V lost 8 bases, J lost 1 base, and 4 bases stayed unmatched. Written as DNA, the CDR3 is TGTGCCAGTGGGACAGAACCGAACACTGAAGCTTTCTTT. It codes for CASGTEPNTEAFF.

J is TRBJ1-4 and V is TRBV2, with 7 nucleotides matching TRBD1. This CDR3 has 15 amino acids. The germline gives CDR1 SNHLY, CDR2 FYNNEI. After removal of 6 bases from V and 5 bases from J, the junction contained 9 bases not matched to a gene. The CDR3 bases are TGTGCCAGCAGGACTCGCGGGACAGAGAATGAAAAACTGTTTTTT. Amino acid sequence: CASRTRGTENEKLFF.

V usage is TRBV9 and J usage is TRBJ1-2; tentatively, D is TRBD1 (5 bases). Germline V CDR1 and CDR2: SGDLS, YYNGEE. Trimming took 4 bases from V and 7 from J, leaving 20 bases between them. This CDR3 comprises 15 residues. CDR3 in amino acids: CASSKGRTAGFGYTF. The CDR3 nucleotides read TGTGCCAGCAGCAAGGGACGGACGGCCGGGTTTGGCTACACCTTC.

V gene TRBV20-1 combines with J gene TRBJ1-1; possibly TRBD1 for D (5 bases). CDR1 is DFQATT, CDR2 SNEGSKA, per germline (reference sequence). CDR3 length: 14 residues. V lost 3 bases to trimming and J lost 3 bases, with 14 bases between them. The CDR3 DNA sequence: TGCAGTGCTAGGGCAGGTGGGACCCACACTGAAGCTTTCTTT. Encoded protein: CSARAGGTHTEAFF.

DNA for the CDR3: TGCGCCAGCAGCTTTAGGACTTTCCGAGGTCCCCGTAGCACAGATACGCAGTATTTT. Translation gives CASSFRTFRGPRSTDTQYF. The chain joins TRBV5-1 to TRBJ2-3; TRBD2 might be the D (5 bases). V was pared by 2 bases and J by 0 bases, with 22 bases between. The germline CDR1 and CDR2 sequences are SGHRS and YFSETQ. CDR3 length: 19 residues.

The chain recombines TRBV12-3 or TRBV12-4 with TRBJ2-4, with 7 bases lining up with TRBD2. The J segment lost 7 bases and the V segment lost 2 bases, leaving 2 bases of the junction unmatched. CDR3 length equals 13 residues. CDR3: CASSLTSVNIQYF. CDR3 in DNA: TGTGCCAGCAGTTTAACTAGCGTGAACATTCAGTACTTC.

This chain joins TRBV19 and TRBJ1-1; no clear D gene. This CDR3 comprises 15 residues. Germline values: CDR1 LNHDA, CDR2 SQIVND (reference sequence). V was cut by 0 bases and J by 0 bases, with 8 bases left in between. CDR3 amino acids: CASSIESGLNTEAFF. For the CDR3, the DNA is TGTGCCAGTAGTATAGAGTCGGGTTTGAACACTGAAGCTTTCTTT.